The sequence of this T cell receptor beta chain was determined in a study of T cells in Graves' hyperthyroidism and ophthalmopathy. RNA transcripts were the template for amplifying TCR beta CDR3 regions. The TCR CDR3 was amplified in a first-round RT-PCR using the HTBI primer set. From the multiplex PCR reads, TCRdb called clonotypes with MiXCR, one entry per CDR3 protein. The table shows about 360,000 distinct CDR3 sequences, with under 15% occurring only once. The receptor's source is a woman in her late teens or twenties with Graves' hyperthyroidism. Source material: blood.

CDR3 DNA: TGTGCCAGCTCACAAAGGACTAGCGGGGGCACAGATACGCAGTATTTT. Translating it yields CASSQRTSGGTDTQYF. The chain joins TRBV18 to TRBJ2-3; 12 bases map to TRBD2. This CDR3 region has 16 residues. Trimming took 4 bases from V and 1 from J; bases not matched to a gene: 3. Germline lookup yields CDR1 KGHSH and CDR2 LQKENI.